A single sample gave rise to the 16 T cell receptor beta chains below, sequenced in a study of blood T cell repertoires in COVID-19. The protocol was immunoSEQ multiplex PCR, while the TCRdb copy is restricted to in-frame clones and leaves out a portion. The sample has roughly 90,000 clones, roughly 84% seen once. The material sequenced was peripheral blood. The origin of the receptors is a human donor in a cohort sampled during active COVID-19.

The chain recombines TRBV27 with TRBJ1-1; possibly TRBD1 for D (6 bases). The CDR3 is 16 residues long. The germline V gene has CDR1 MNHEY and CDR2 SMNVEV (reference sequence). V dropped 3 bases and J dropped 1 base, with 15 bases sitting between them. The CDR3 sequence: CASSFSLGGANTEAFF. The DNA of the CDR3 is TGTGCCAGCAGTTTCTCTCTGGGGGGGGCGAACACTGAAGCTTTCTTT.

Concerning this clone itself: Germline and junction disagree at one end, which may indicate a read error. This rearrangement joins TRBV10-3 to TRBJ2-7; 15 positions agree with TRBD2. This CDR3 comprises 16 residues. CDR1 ENHRY and CDR2 SYGVKD come from the germline V gene. The CDR3 nucleotides are TGTGCCATCAGCTCGGGACTAGCGGGAGGCCCCTCCCTCTCCAACTTC. This sequence encodes CAISSGLAGGPSLSNF.

The chain is built from TRBV2 and TRBJ2-1, with a tentative D call TRBD1 (6 bases). CDR1 is SNHLY, CDR2 FYNNEI, per germline. The CDR3 totals 17 residues. V lost 6 bases, J lost 0 bases, and 18 bases lay in between. The CDR3 here is CASRKPRDTPSYNEQFF. In nucleotides, the CDR3 is TGTGCCAGCAGAAAACCCCGGGACACCCCCTCCTACAATGAGCAGTTCTTC.

V gene TRBV7-2 combines with J gene TRBJ2-7; no firm D call. The germline V and J ends were trimmed by 5 bases and 0 bases, with 11 bases remaining between them. The V gene's germline CDR1 is SGHTA and CDR2 FQGNSA. The CDR3 loop spans 14 amino acids. CDR3 in amino acids: CASSQERSSYEQYF. The CDR3 DNA reads as TGTGCCAGCAGCCAAGAACGGAGCTCCTACGAGCAGTACTTC.

This chain links TRBV30 with TRBJ1-1; a possible D gene is TRBD1 (6 bases). Trimming stripped 5 bases from V and 2 bases from J, with 15 bases between. There are 14 residues in the CDR3. Looked up from germline, CDR1 is GTSNPN and CDR2 is SVGIG (reference sequence). Written as DNA, the CDR3 is TGTGCCTGGGCGAAGGGGACACCTAACACTGAAGCTTTCTTT. Its protein product is CAWAKGTPNTEAFF. Filled out from reference TRBV30 and TRBJ1-1, the complete variable domain reads SQTIHQWPATLVQPVGSPLSLECTVEGTSNPNLYWYRQAAGRGLQLLFYSVGIGQISSEVPQNLSASRPQDRQFILSSKKLLLSDSGFYLCAWAKGTPNTEAFFGQGTRLTVV.

This clone has just a few counts. This chain connects TRBV5-6 to TRBJ2-5; possibly TRBD2 for D (6 bases). CDR1 is SGHDT and CDR2 is YYEEEE in the germline V gene. V was clipped by 0 bases and J by 1 base, with 13 bases between them. The CDR3 length is 16 residues. The CDR3 coding sequence is TGTGCCAGCAGCTTGGTTGTGAGTAGCGGCCAAGAGACCCAGTACTTC. This sequence encodes CASSLVVSSGQETQYF.

The rearrangement links TRBV27 to TRBJ2-2; 11 bases are shared with TRBD2. Germline V gene data show CDR1 as MNHEY and CDR2 as SMNVEV (reference sequence). This CDR3 is 16 amino acids long. V was pared by 5 bases and J by 3 bases, with 5 bases of the junction left unmatched. CDR3 in amino acids: CASSHGTSGHTGELFF. The CDR3 DNA follows: TGTGCCAGCAGTCACGGGACTAGCGGTCACACCGGGGAGCTGTTTTTT.

The chain employs TRBV28 and TRBJ2-3; 8 bases are shared with TRBD1. V gave up 6 bases and J gave up 4 bases; unmatched junction bases: 6. The CDR3 covers 14 residues. Germline CDR1 MDHEN, CDR2 SYDVKM. In DNA, the CDR3 is TGTGCCAGCAGGGCGACAGGGGACGCAGATACGCAGTATTTT. Residues: CASRATGDADTQYF.

V usage is TRBV28 and J usage is TRBJ2-4, with 7 bases fitting TRBD1. The ends lost 6 bases at V and 1 base at J; junction bases unmatched: 12. The CDR3 extends over 17 amino acids. Germline-derived CDR1 and CDR2 are MDHEN and SYDVKM. The CDR3 nucleotides read TGTGCCAGCAGGATAGGGGGCCTCAGTGGGGCCAAAAACATTCAGTACTTC. Residues: CASRIGGLSGAKNIQYF.

The chain carries TRBV20-1 and TRBJ2-2; 14 nucleotides align to TRBD2. The J segment lost 6 bases and the V segment lost 3 bases, leaving 12 bases of the junction unmatched. The germline V gene has CDR1 DFQATT and CDR2 SNEGSKA (reference sequence). The CDR3 runs to 18 residues. CDR3 DNA: TGCAGTGCTAGTGCTACCACAGGACTAGCGGGAGGCGCCGGGGAGCTGTTTTTT. As protein: CSASATTGLAGGAGELFF.

The chain joins TRBV30 to TRBJ2-2; 9 nucleotides line up with TRBD1. This CDR3 contains 16 residues. Trimming at V came to 2 bases and at J to 6 bases, leaving 10 bases not matched to a gene. Looked up from germline, CDR1 is GTSNPN and CDR2 is SVGIG (reference sequence). CDR3 region: CAWSLYRGRPSGELFF. The DNA for the CDR3 is TGTGCCTGGAGTCTGTACAGGGGGCGTCCGTCCGGGGAGCTGTTTTTT.

Only one count was recorded for this clone. V usage is TRBV24-1 and J usage is TRBJ2-5, with TRBD2 identical over 9 bases. There are 17 residues in the CDR3. The V gene end was trimmed by 0 bases and the J gene end by 5 bases; junction bases not matched to a gene: 9. In germline, CDR1 is KGHDR, CDR2 SFDVKD. The CDR3 here is CATSDLPAGGPGETQYF. The CDR3 DNA is TGTGCCACCAGTGATTTGCCCGCGGGAGGGCCGGGCGAGACCCAGTACTTC.

V and J are TRBV6-2 or TRBV6-3 and TRBJ2-2, with D possibly matching TRBD2 (6 bases). Per the germline V gene, CDR1 is MNHEY and CDR2 is SVGEGT. Trimming cost V 0 bases and J 6 bases, with 8 bases left between them. There are 14 residues in the CDR3. CDR3 DNA: TGTGCCAGCAGTTACTCCGGGAGTCCCGGGGAGCTGTTTTTT. Translation gives CASSYSGSPGELFF.

The chain has TRBV4-2 and TRBJ2-7, with 12 bases aligning to TRBD2. This CDR3 is 16 amino acids long. The junction had 6 bases not matched to a gene; V was cut back by 2 bases and J by 4 bases. Looked up from germline, CDR1 is LGHNA and CDR2 is YNFKEQ. The CDR3: CASSQTSGGRRYEQYF. DNA of the CDR3: TGTGCCAGCAGCCAAACTAGCGGGGGGCGACGGTACGAGCAGTACTTC.

The V and J genes are TRBV4-1 and TRBJ2-7, with TRBD2 matching 9 bases. Losses at the gene ends were 0 bases for V and 2 bases for J; bases not matched to a gene: 5. Germline values: CDR1 MGHRA, CDR2 YSYEKL. The CDR3 is 16 amino acids. The CDR3 DNA reads TGCGCCAGCAGCCAAGATGATAGCGGGAGTCCCTACGAGCAGTACTTC. Its translation is CASSQDDSGSPYEQYF.

J is TRBJ2-3 and V is TRBV6-2 or TRBV6-3, with 7 bases lining up with TRBD2. Germline CDR1 is MNHEY and CDR2 is SVGEGT. V was clipped by 4 bases and J by 0 bases; unmatched bases: 10. This CDR3 has 17 amino acids. The CDR3 coding sequence is TGTGCCAGCAGTTCGCCGACTAGCAGAACTAGCACAGATACGCAGTATTTT. Its protein product is CASSSPTSRTSTDTQYF.